This T cell receptor (beta chain) was found in a study of cytomegalovirus exposure and HLA in healthy donors. Study as a whole: A data release that came early held approximately 85 million unique TCRs from HLA-typed donors.

Vbeta (60) and Jbeta (13) primers were used in the PCR. The repertoire was sequenced with immunoSEQ multiplex PCR; TCRdb's copy has only in-frame clones and lacks some. The sample shows about 140,000 clones, around 72% of them seen only once. A word on this clone: What it recognizes is unknown.

Trimming removed 5 bases from V and 4 bases from J; junction bases left unmatched: 6. The CDR3 loop spans 14 amino acids. From germline, CDR1 is GTSNPN and CDR2 SVGIG (reference sequence). Study conclusions and caveats: Sequence variants that were highly shared formed a cluster that was likely a sequencing artifact. Fewer N-insertions than the approximately 700-donor mean were reportedly shown by an Asian-associated ancestry cluster in a later analysis.

The TCR sequence derives from a human donor in good health. The chain joins TRBV30 to TRBJ1-5; 9 positions match TRBD1. The sequencing sample was made of PBMCs. The CDR3 region has the DNA TGTGCCTGGGGGCCGGGACAGGGAAATCAGCCCCAGCATTTT. Its translation is CAWGPGQGNQPQHF.